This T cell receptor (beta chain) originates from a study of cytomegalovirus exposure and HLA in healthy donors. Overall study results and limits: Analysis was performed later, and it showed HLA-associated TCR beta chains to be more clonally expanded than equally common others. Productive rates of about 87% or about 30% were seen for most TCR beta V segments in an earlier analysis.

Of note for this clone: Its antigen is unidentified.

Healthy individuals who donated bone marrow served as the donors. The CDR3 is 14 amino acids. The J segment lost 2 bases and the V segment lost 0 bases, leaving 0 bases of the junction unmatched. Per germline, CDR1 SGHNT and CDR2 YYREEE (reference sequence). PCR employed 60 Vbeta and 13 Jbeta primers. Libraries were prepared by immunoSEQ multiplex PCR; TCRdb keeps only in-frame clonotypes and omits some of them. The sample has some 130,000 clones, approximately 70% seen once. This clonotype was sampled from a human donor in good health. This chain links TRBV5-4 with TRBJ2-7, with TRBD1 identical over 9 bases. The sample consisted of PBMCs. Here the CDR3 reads CASSLDRGPYEQYF. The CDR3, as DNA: TGTGCCAGCAGCTTGGACAGGGGGCCCTACGAGCAGTACTTC.